This entry concerns a single T cell receptor beta chain. This clone was seen more than once but under ten times. Its antigen is still unknown. Per-base qualities were not stored, and no clone one base away is much larger. The V end loses 6 bases and the J end loses 3 bases, and a stretch of 11 bases separates them. The germline V gene gives CDR1 as MGHDK and CDR2 as SYGVNS. The CDR3 runs 14 amino acids, cysteine and phenylalanine included. Just the 42-base CDR3 DNA is kept, in frame starting at base 1. Library preparation employed the immunoSEQ multiplex PCR assay. RNA was extracted from all samples and reverse transcribed into cDNA, which served as template for TCR sequencing. SuperScript III was used to make first-strand cDNA, primed with a 2:1 mix of oligo-dT and random hexamers. A synthetic immune receptor repertoire was used to assess amplification bias, and residual bias was removed computationally. The original methods were these. After raw reads were preprocessed to remove errors, the CDR3 was defined following IMGT conventions as running from the conserved cysteine to phenylalanine. Clonality was computed by normalizing Shannon entropy by log2 of the number of productive unique TCRs and subtracting the result from 1. Whether scalp clones were CD4 or CD8 was inferred by matching scalp TCRbeta sequences against CD4 and CD8 repertoires sorted from blood. What TCRdb holds here is the immuneACCESS table cut down to in-frame rearrangements. Part of the clones is not present; checked against another copy, under half of the missing clones reflect an unresolved V gene, and the others are unexplained. V, J and clone size reflect that table, while D and trimming were determined from the DNA. In all, the sample holds roughly 180,000 clones, and almost 65% of those were seen once. 1.7% of the sample belongs to the ten largest clones.

This record comes from a study of CD8+ T cells in alopecia areata (dated by TCRdb to the late 2010s). For the wider study: Treated patients were enrolled in an open-label pilot trial of oral tofacitinib at 5 to 10 mg twice daily for moderate-to-severe alopecia areata. Tofacitinib was given for 6 to 18 months, followed by 6 months of follow-up off drug to assess delayed response and recurrence. High-throughput TCRbeta sequencing was used to examine T cell clonal expansion in alopecia areata in both the C3H/HeJ mouse model and human patients. Scalp tissue and sorted CD4+ and CD8+ peripheral blood T cells from patchy and totalis/universalis alopecia areata patients and from healthy controls were covered by human TCRbeta sequencing. Biopsies were taken from tofacitinib-treated patients at baseline and again at 4 and 24 weeks into treatment, and several of those patients also had a later scalp biopsy. Scalp clonality was compared among normal scalp (n=4), patchy alopecia areata scalp (n=8), and alopecia totalis/universalis scalp (n=8). RNA was obtained with the PAXgene miRNA kit for fixed scalp, the miRNeasy kit for PBMCs, and the RNeasy kit for mouse skin. TCRbeta CDR3 regions were amplified by immunoSEQ multiplex PCR with 35 Vbeta forward and 13 Jbeta reverse primers. What the research found in general, with its limitations: Shared TCR sequences between patients were less evident than in mice, which may be partly attributable to HLA diversity in the patient population. Resident alphabeta T cells in normal human skin are also sequenced, complicating scalp TCR repertoire analysis, unlike mouse skin dominated by gammadelta T cells. Higher clonality and more expanded CD8+ clones were observed in lesional scalp than in normal scalp, particularly in alopecia totalis/universalis, a finding suggestive of antigenic drive.

The time point label, as the study defines it: baseline before oral tofacitinib. Lesional scalp punch biopsies and peripheral blood were collected from alopecia areata patients. PBMCs were isolated by density centrifugation and stained for CD3, CD4 and CD8, after which CD4+ and CD8+ T cells were sorted on a FACSAria. The chain is made from TRBV25-1 and TRBJ2-2, and the D gene may be TRBD1, 5 bases matching. The receptor's source is a human donor with alopecia areata. The sample here was CD4+ T cells sorted from blood, taken at week 0. The DNA reads as follows: TGTGCCAGCAGGGCAGGGATCGACACCGGGGAGCTGTTTTTT. This yields the protein CASRAGIDTGELFF.